The 6 T cell receptor beta chains below were found in one sample sequenced in a study of response to subunit inactivated influenza vaccine (dated by TCRdb to the late 2010s). The library was obtained by RT-PCR. Sequencing relied on an Illumina HiSeq 2500. Using fastp at Q25 and MiXCR, TCRdb reprocessed the public reads and kept productive beta chains. CDR3 protein duplicates are merged, each entry listing the most common genes and DNA. This sample holds a few hundred thousand distinct CDR3 sequences; roughly 10% were observed only once. The ten most abundant clones make up approximately 9.9% of the sample. These data were likewise used in another study, on T cells expressing NK-cell markers. The second investigation adds: 5'RACE template switching, by which a universal primer site and unique molecular identifiers were added, was used to make TCR beta cDNA libraries.

Here the sequenced sample was PBMCs from blood, taken on the day of vaccination. These receptors all come from a man between 50 and 59 years old who received an inactivated influenza vaccine. Donor details come from another sample of the same person, matched by shared clones.

This clonotype was observed a handful of times. The chain links TRBV27 to TRBJ1-2, with D possibly TRBD1 on 5 matching bases. The germline CDR1 and CDR2 sequences are MNHEY and SMNVEV (reference sequence). V gave up 1 base and J gave up 8 bases, with 11 bases separating them. There are 13 residues in the CDR3. Written as DNA, the CDR3 is TGTGCCAGCAGTTTATTAAGGGGCTGGGGCTACACCTTC. This gives the protein CASSLLRGWGYTF.

This clonotype was found a few times. This rearrangement joins TRBV5-1 to TRBJ2-3; D possibly corresponds to TRBD2 (6 bases). V was trimmed by 4 bases and J by 2 bases, leaving 11 bases between them. This CDR3 has 14 amino acids. Looked up from germline, CDR1 is SGHRS and CDR2 is YFSETQ. CDR3 residues: CASSKGTVTDTQYF. The CDR3 coding sequence is TGCGCCAGCAGCAAGGGGACTGTCACAGATACGCAGTATTTT. Full variable domain (rest looked up from reference TRBV5-1 and TRBJ2-3): KAGVTQTPRYLIKTRGQQVTLSCSPISGHRSVSWYQQTPGQGLQFLFEYFSETQRNKGNFPGRFSGRQFSNSRSEMNVSTLELGDSALYLCASSKGTVTDTQYFGPGTRLTVL.

There are a few counts of this clonotype. The CDR3 loop reads CATSSQRGTSGTQYF. For the CDR3, the DNA is TGTGCCACCAGCAGCCAGCGGGGAACCTCTGGCACGCAGTATTTT. The chain employs TRBV15 and TRBJ2-3; 7 bases match TRBD2. The CDR3 runs 15 residues. Germline values: CDR1 LNHNV, CDR2 YYDKDF (reference sequence). V shed 3 bases, J shed 9 bases, and the junction held 12 bases outside the gene matches.

The sample holds a few counts of this clonotype. This chain links TRBV6-6 with TRBJ2-1; no clear D. Trimming cost V 4 bases and J 7 bases, with 8 bases left between them. Germline V gives CDR1 MNHNY, CDR2 SVGAGI (reference sequence). The CDR3 consists of 12 residues. This chain's CDR3 is CASSLTPNEQFF. Here the CDR3 DNA reads TGTGCCAGCAGTTTGACCCCAAATGAGCAGTTCTTC.

The chain carries TRBV6-2 or TRBV6-3 and TRBJ2-7; 9 bases are shared with TRBD1. Germline lookup yields CDR1 MNHEY and CDR2 SVGEGT. CDR3 length: 16 amino acids. Trimming took 7 bases from V and 3 from J; bases not matched to a gene: 13. The CDR3 here is CASTQIWGQGHYEQYF. The DNA for the CDR3 is TGTGCCAGCACCCAAATATGGGGACAGGGACACTACGAGCAGTACTTC.

This chain joins TRBV15 and TRBJ2-3; possible D gene TRBD2, 5 bases. The CDR3 extends over 18 amino acids. The germline CDR1 and CDR2 sequences are LNHNV and YYDKDF (reference sequence). V lost 0 bases to trimming and J lost 2 bases, with 18 bases between them. CDR3 sequence (DNA): TGTGCCACCAGCAGAGATTGGCTAGCTGGGCGTCTCACAGATACGCAGTATTTT. Amino acid sequence: CATSRDWLAGRLTDTQYF.